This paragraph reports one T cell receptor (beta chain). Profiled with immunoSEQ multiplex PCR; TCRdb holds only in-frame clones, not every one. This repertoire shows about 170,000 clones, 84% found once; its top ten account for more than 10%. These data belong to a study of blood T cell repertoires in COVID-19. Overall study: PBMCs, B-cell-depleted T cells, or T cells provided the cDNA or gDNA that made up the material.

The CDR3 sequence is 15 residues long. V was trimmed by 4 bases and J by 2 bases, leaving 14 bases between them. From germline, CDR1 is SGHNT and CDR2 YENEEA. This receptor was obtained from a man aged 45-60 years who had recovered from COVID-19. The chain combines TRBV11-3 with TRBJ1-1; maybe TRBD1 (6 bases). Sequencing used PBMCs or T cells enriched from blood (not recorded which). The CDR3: CASSSFGTTNTEAFF. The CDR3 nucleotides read TGTGCCAGCAGCTCTTTCGGGACAACCAACACTGAAGCTTTCTTT.